This entry concerns a single T cell receptor (beta chain). No cognate antigen has been identified for it. No base qualities exist here, and no much larger clone lies one base off it. This specimen comes from a study of response to subunit inactivated influenza vaccine (dated by TCRdb to between 2018 and 2020). Describing the broader study: Deep quantitative T cell receptor repertoire profiling was used in the study to track responses to a trivalent subunit inactivated influenza vaccine.

CDR1 and CDR2, per the germline V gene, are SGHAT and FQNNGV. From cysteine to phenylalanine, the CDR3 is 17 amino acids long. Kept here is only the CDR3 DNA, which spans 51 bases and is read in frame from base 1. V has 1 base trimmed and J has 0 bases trimmed; junction bases matching no gene number 5. Library prep was done by RT-PCR. TCRdb records Illumina HiSeq 2500 as the sequencer. Clones were called with MiXCR by TCRdb after fastp trimmed the public reads at Q25, and only in-frame beta chains were retained. When rows share a CDR3 protein, they turn into one entry using the most common DNA and genes. The sample includes about 520,000 distinct CDR3 sequences, with roughly 25% observed a single time. Together, the top ten hold around 2% of the sample. What the work shows at the level of the full study, not this receptor alone: It was suggested by the authors that each seasonal influenza vaccination may recruit only a limited number of new T cells.

This TCR was recovered from a man over 45 who received an inactivated influenza vaccine. Donor details come from another sample of the same person, matched by shared clones. This chain is built from TRBV11-2 and TRBJ1-2; TRBD1 agrees with 10 junctional bases. This specimen consisted of CD4+ T cells sorted from PBMCs, obtained more than 4 days after vaccination. The CDR3 protein: CASSLGQGAFPNYGYTF. The sequence in DNA is TGTGCCAGCAGCTTAGGACAGGGGGCATTTCCTAACTATGGCTACACCTTC.